What follows are 28 T cell receptor beta chains derived from one specimen sequenced in a study of tumor-infiltrating lymphocytes in primary liver carcinoma. Reverse transcription of about 0.5 ug total RNA with a constant-region primer produced TCR beta cDNA. Employing slightly modified ARM-PCR, three nested multiplex PCR rounds were run, and these gave rise to the TCR beta libraries. The first two PCR rounds, approximately 10 cycles each, used TRBV1-TRBV30 forward primers and a C-beta reverse primer. TCRdb passed the multiplex PCR reads through MiXCR, listing each CDR3 protein once. Of 310,000 or so distinct CDR3 sequences in the sample, about 65% are singletons; the top ten hold approximately 5.9%. RNA was extracted from whole blood without cell sorting, alongside germline DNA. The sample taken for sequencing was peripheral blood. The receptors here all came from a middle-aged man with primary liver carcinoma and hepatitis B virus infection.

Worth noting for this clonotype: A much bigger clone sits one base away, suggesting this may be a read error. The J gene is TRBJ1-5, the V gene TRBV28; TRBD1 aligns across 7 bases. This CDR3 region has 16 residues. V lost 7 bases to trimming and J lost 4 bases; unmatched junction nucleotides: 13. Germline CDR1 MDHEN, CDR2 SYDVKM. Here the CDR3 reads CASKPRDSGPNQPQHF. The CDR3 coding sequence is TGTGCCAGCAAGCCCCGGGACAGTGGGCCTAATCAGCCCCAGCATTTT.

DNA for the CDR3: TGTGCCACCGGGGATAATATAAACCCCACAGATACGCAGTATTTT. This translates into CATGDNINPTDTQYF. The genes are TRBV15 and TRBJ2-3; no clear D. Trimming removed 8 bases at V and 2 bases at J, with 17 bases between. The germline V gene has CDR1 LNHNV and CDR2 YYDKDF (reference sequence). CDR3 size: 15 residues.

As to this clonotype: This may come from a read error, since a much larger clone is one base off. The V gene is TRBV5-6, the J gene TRBJ2-1, with D possibly TRBD2 on 7 matching bases. V was shortened by 4 bases and J by 9 bases, with 11 bases between the two germline ends. CDR1 and CDR2 from the germline V gene are SGHDT and YYEEEE. CDR3 size: 12 residues. As DNA, the CDR3 is TGTGCCAGCAGCAGTGCGGGGGCTGAGCAGTTCTTC. Translating gives CASSSAGAEQFF.

As to this clonotype: This may come from a read error, since a much larger clone is one base off. J is TRBJ2-1 and V is TRBV12-3 or TRBV12-4, with 9 bases lining up with TRBD2. This CDR3 has 16 amino acids. V was pared by 2 bases and J by 1 base, with 3 bases of the junction left unmatched. DNA of the CDR3: TGTGCCAGCAGTTTACCTAGCGGGAATTCCTACAATGAGCAGTTCTTC. As protein: CASSLPSGNSYNEQFF.

The V and J genes are TRBV5-5 and TRBJ2-1; no firm D call. The germline V gene has CDR1 SGHKS and CDR2 YYEKEE (reference sequence). The CDR3 runs 15 residues. Between the trimmed V and J ends, which lost 5 bases and 5 bases, there was a span of 17 bases. The CDR3 protein is CASSLDLPPHNEQFF. The CDR3 nucleotides read TGTGCCAGCAGTCTTGACCTTCCCCCGCACAATGAGCAGTTCTTC.

The V and J genes are TRBV12-5 and TRBJ2-2; D gene uncertain. CDR3 length: 11 residues. The V end lost 4 bases, the J end lost 9 bases, and 6 bases lay between the germline ends. Looked up from germline, CDR1 is LGHNT and CDR2 is FRNRAP. Written as DNA, the CDR3 is TGTGCTAGTGGTTCCCAAAGGGAGCTGTTTTTT. Amino acids: CASGSQRELFF.

Details on this clonotype: A much larger clone differs by one base, so this may be a read error. The CDR3 loop reads CAISPRTGWYNEQFF. The CDR3 region has the DNA TGTGCCATCAGCCCGCGGACAGGGTGGTACAATGAGCAGTTCTTC. The chain couples TRBV5-6 to TRBJ2-1; 8 nucleotides agree with TRBD1. Germline CDR1 SGHDT, CDR2 YYEEEE. The CDR3 sequence is 15 residues long.

This clonotype came up a few times. J is TRBJ2-7 and V is TRBV6-5, with D possibly being TRBD1 (6 bases). Trimming left V 2 bases short and J 4 bases short, with 24 bases between. The CDR3 contains 18 residues. Germline lookup yields CDR1 MNHEY and CDR2 SVGAGI. CDR3 protein: CASSYLSDPQGETYEQYF. The CDR3 DNA sequence: TGTGCCAGCAGTTACCTATCCGATCCACAGGGAGAAACGTACGAGCAGTACTTC.

There are many counts of this clonotype. The junction and the germline gene differ at one end; a read error may be behind it. V and J are TRBV6-5 and TRBJ1-2; D possibly corresponds to TRBD1 (5 bases). This CDR3 has 14 residues. The germline V gene has CDR1 MNHEY and CDR2 SVGAGI. The CDR3 protein is CASSSRRVTDGYTF. The CDR3 DNA sequence: TGTGCCAGTAGTTCCCGCAGGGTAACGGATGGCTACACCTTC.

The chain carries TRBV28 and TRBJ1-2, with 10 bases identical to TRBD1. The CDR3 totals 15 residues. Germline V gene sequence: CDR1 MDHEN, CDR2 SYDVKM. With 6 bases clipped from V and 4 bases from J, the junction kept 8 bases outside the gene matches. The CDR3 reads CASRSGTGDPYGYTF. CDR3 nucleotides: TGTGCCAGCAGATCCGGGACAGGGGATCCCTATGGCTACACCTTC.

As concerns this clonotype: A much larger clonotype is one base distant, so this may be a read error. The chain combines TRBV12-5 with TRBJ2-1; 8 bases match TRBD1. This CDR3 spans 13 amino acids. The germline V gene has CDR1 LGHNT and CDR2 FRNRAP. The CDR3 reads CSSGLPGGSEQFF. CDR3 nucleotides: TGTTCTAGTGGTTTGCCAGGGGGCAGTGAGCAGTTCTTC. The whole variable domain, remainder taken from reference TRBV12-5 and TRBJ2-1, is DARVTQTPRHKVTEMGQEVTMRCQPILGHNTVFWYRQTMMQGLELLAYFRNRAPLDDSGMPKDRFSAEMPDATLATLKIQPSEPRDSAVYFCSSGLPGGSEQFFGPGTRLTVL.

This clonotype showed up many times. The V and J genes are TRBV6-6 and TRBJ1-6; no clear D. The germline V gene has CDR1 MNHNY and CDR2 SVGAGI (reference sequence). The CDR3 runs 14 residues. V dropped 5 bases and J dropped 7 bases, with 12 bases sitting between them. CDR3 in amino acids: CASSQGRENSPLHF. As DNA, the CDR3 is TGTGCCAGCAGTCAAGGACGGGAAAATTCACCCCTCCACTTT.

The chain is built from TRBV4-1 and TRBJ2-2; TRBD2 is a possible D gene (5 bases). This CDR3 is built from 16 residues. Germline values: CDR1 MGHRA, CDR2 YSYEKL. Trimming removed 4 bases at V and 0 bases at J, with 12 bases between. CDR3 sequence: CASSLYSVTNTGELFF. Here the CDR3 DNA reads TGCGCCAGCAGCCTTTATAGCGTGACGAACACCGGGGAGCTGTTTTTT.

Points on this clonotype: The conserved phenylalanine or tryptophan normally closing the CDR3 is absent here, so this likely arose from a read error. The chain is built from TRBV10-3 and TRBJ2-5; TRBD2 is a possible D gene (5 bases). The CDR3 has 14 residues. Looked up from germline, CDR1 is ENHRY and CDR2 is SYGVKD. V was trimmed by 6 bases and J by 4 bases, leaving 15 bases between them. The CDR3 spells CAIRDSRETETQYI. Written as DNA, the CDR3 is TGTGCCATCAGGGACTCCCGCGAGACAGAGACCCAGTACATC.

V usage is TRBV9 and J usage is TRBJ2-5; D gene ambiguous. The germline gives CDR1 SGDLS, CDR2 YYNGEE. V lost 0 bases to trimming and J lost 4 bases, with 4 bases between them. The CDR3 is 12 amino acids. The CDR3 nucleotides read TGTGCCAGCAGCGTAGTGGGAGAGACCCAGTACTTC. Translating it yields CASSVVGETQYF.

The chain combines TRBV2 with TRBJ2-1, with D unresolved. This CDR3 has 11 amino acids. V was clipped by 6 bases and J by 8 bases, with 8 bases between them. Germline V CDR1 and CDR2: SNHLY, FYNNEI. This CDR3 reads CASRYGYEQFF. The CDR3 coding sequence is TGTGCCAGCAGGTATGGGTATGAGCAGTTCTTC.

Comment on this clonotype: Relative to the germline gene, one junction end is altered; a read error may explain this. The chain couples TRBV11-2 to TRBJ2-5; 8 positions match TRBD2. This CDR3 is 14 amino acids long. The V gene's germline CDR1 is SGHAT and CDR2 FQNNGV. Written as DNA, the CDR3 is TGTGCCAGCAACGTTAGCGGGATAAGAGAGCCCCAGTACTTC. Encoded protein: CASNVSGIREPQYF.

In the case of this clonotype: No conserved phenylalanine or tryptophan ends this CDR3, so it is likely a read error. The chain joins TRBV6-1 to TRBJ1-2; D gene unclear. Germline V CDR1 and CDR2: MNHNS, SASEGT. The CDR3 is 13 residues long. CDR3 in amino acids: CANSPGFNYGYTL. In DNA form, the CDR3 reads TGTGCCAACAGTCCCGGTTTCAACTATGGCTACACCCTC.

Remarks on this clonotype: A read error may explain this, as a much larger clone is one base away. The chain uses TRBV12-3 or TRBV12-4 and TRBJ2-1; 9 bases agree with TRBD1. After removal of 6 bases from V and 10 bases from J, the junction contained 7 bases not matched to a gene. This CDR3 is built from 13 residues. CDR3 in DNA: TGTGCCAGCAGGTGGACAGGGGTATGGGAGCAGTTCTTC. This codes for CASRWTGVWEQFF.

Regarding this clonotype: A junction end diverges from the germline sequence, so it may reflect a read error. V is TRBV11-2 and J is TRBJ2-1, with 7 bases matching TRBD1. CDR1 is SGHAT, CDR2 FQNNGV, per germline. This CDR3 comprises 15 residues. The CDR3 sequence is CASSLRTGTHNEQFF. CDR3 nucleotides: TGTGCCAGCAGCTTAAGGACAGGAACACACAATGAGCAGTTCTTT. The variable domain in full, with the rest retrieved from reference TRBV11-2 and TRBJ2-1, is EAGVAQSPRYKIIEKRQSVAFWCNPISGHATLYWYQQILGQGPKLLIQFQNNGVVDDSQLPKDRFSAERLKGVDSTLKIQPAKLEDSAVYLCASSLRTGTHNEQFFGPGTRLTVL.

This clonotype was picked up a small number of times. A much larger clone lies one base from this, so it may be a read error. The chain is built from TRBV29-1 and TRBJ2-7, with 9 bases matching TRBD1. V dropped 6 bases and J dropped 2; count of bases not matched to a gene: 8. CDR3 length: 14 amino acids. In germline, CDR1 is SQVTM, CDR2 ANQGSEA. Written as DNA, the CDR3 is TGCAGCGTACGCTGGACAGGGGAGGCCTACGAGCAGTACTTC. Translation gives CSVRWTGEAYEQYF.

Worth noting for this clonotype: A read error may explain this, as a much larger clone is one base away. V usage is TRBV6-1 and J usage is TRBJ2-7; 8 bases map to TRBD2. The CDR3 loop spans 13 amino acids. Germline V CDR1 and CDR2: MNHNS, SASEGT. The CDR3 loop is CAISPGTSGWQYF. DNA of the CDR3: TGTGCCATCAGTCCCGGGACTAGTGGCTGGCAGTACTTC.

This clonotype was detected once. This may come from a read error, since a much larger clone is one base off. V and J are TRBV5-1 and TRBJ2-7; possible D gene TRBD2, 6 bases. Germline CDR1 SGHRS, CDR2 YFSETQ. The V end was cut by 4 bases, the J end by 7 bases, with 15 bases between. CDR3 size: 13 residues. CDR3 bases: TGCGCCAGCAGCGGGGGGTCTACGAGAGAGCAGTACTTC. This encodes CASSGGSTREQYF.

This chain uses TRBV10-2 with TRBJ1-5, with D unclear. The CDR3 sequence is 16 residues long. Germline V gives CDR1 WSHSY, CDR2 SAAADI. V was cut by 0 bases and J by 3 bases, with 12 bases left in between. The CDR3 nucleotides read TGCGCCAGCAGTGAGTCTCATTGGGGAACCAATCAGCCCCAGCATTTT. This codes for CASSESHWGTNQPQHF.

Regarding this clonotype: Since a much larger clone is just one base distant, this may be a read error. This sequence joins TRBV28 and TRBJ2-7; tentatively, D is TRBD2 (6 bases). CDR3 length equals 14 residues. Germline loops: CDR1 MDHEN, CDR2 SYDVKM. The CDR3: CASSSSASSYVQYF. CDR3 sequence (DNA): TGTGCCAGCAGTTCTAGCGCGAGCTCCTACGTGCAGTACTTC.

As concerns this clonotype: At one end, the junction sequence differs from germline, possibly due to a read error. This chain uses TRBV23-1 with TRBJ2-3; 11 bases are a match to TRBD1. TRBV23-1 carries the ORF label, with uncertain function. The CDR3 length is 15 residues. The CDR3 is CASSLRDRGTDTQYF. Here the CDR3 DNA reads TGCGCTAGCAGTCTACGGGACAGGGGGACAGATACGCAGTATTTT.

This clonotype was seen a handful of times. The rearrangement uses TRBV28 and TRBJ2-5, with no clear D. This CDR3 has 12 residues. The germline V gene has CDR1 MDHEN and CDR2 SYDVKM. The V gene lost 3 bases and the J gene lost 2 bases, with 4 bases spanning the gap. The CDR3 nucleotides are TGTGCCAGCAGTTTGGTTCAAGAGACCCAGTACTTC. Protein product: CASSLVQETQYF.

This rearrangement joins TRBV4-1 to TRBJ2-1; tentative D call: TRBD2 (5 bases). Per the germline V gene, CDR1 is MGHRA and CDR2 is YSYEKL. The ends were cut back, 4 bases at V and 7 bases at J, with 20 bases in the middle. This CDR3 comprises 16 residues. The CDR3 protein is CASSPDRTRAGNEQFF. The CDR3 nucleotides are TGCGCCAGCAGCCCCGATCGAACTAGGGCCGGAAATGAGCAGTTCTTC.